Below are 4 T cell receptor beta chains sequenced from a single sample in a study of shared clonotypes between healthy human individuals. CD8 cells classed as naive were CD45RO-negative and positively selected for CCR7, excluding terminally differentiated effector memory CD45RA+ cells. Assay used: immunoSEQ multiplex PCR; TCRdb lists only in-frame clones, some missing. The repertoire holds some 580,000 clones, with 98% as singletons. The sequencing input was naive CD8+ T cells sorted from blood. These receptors came from a man aged 25-40 years in good health.

The V gene is TRBV5-4, the J gene TRBJ2-1, with 14 bases aligning to TRBD2. Unmatched junction bases numbered 7, after V lost 5 bases and J lost 6 bases. Germline assignment: CDR1 SGHNT and CDR2 YYREEE (reference sequence). The CDR3 runs 16 residues. CDR3 in amino acids: CASSGGLAGGGNEQFF. The CDR3 DNA is TGTGCCAGCAGTGGAGGACTAGCGGGAGGCGGCAATGAGCAGTTCTTC.

This clone appeared once. V is TRBV19 and J is TRBJ2-2, with TRBD2 as a possible D gene (6 bases). Germline V CDR1 and CDR2: LNHDA, SQIVND (reference sequence). This CDR3 has 14 residues. V was shortened by 7 bases and J by 1 base, with 10 bases between the two germline ends. The CDR3 coding sequence is TGTGCCAGTATGGGGGACTGGAACACCGGGGAGCTGTTTTTT. Its translation: CASMGDWNTGELFF.

V and J are TRBV5-1 and TRBJ2-2; 8 bases match TRBD1. Per germline, CDR1 SGHRS and CDR2 YFSETQ. After removal of 2 bases from V and 7 bases from J, the junction contained 10 bases not matched to a gene. The CDR3 consists of 16 residues. In DNA form, the CDR3 reads TGCGCCAGCAGCTTAGGAGGACAGGGTTTGGTCGGGGAGCTGTTTTTT. Protein sequence: CASSLGGQGLVGELFF.

The gene calls are TRBV5-6 and TRBJ2-1; 9 bases align to TRBD2. Germline-derived CDR1 and CDR2 are SGHDT and YYEEEE. V shed 1 base and J 8 bases; nucleotides not matched to a gene: 4. This CDR3 has 14 residues. CDR3 DNA: TGTGCCAGCAGCTTGTTAGCGGGAGAGGATGAGCAGTTCTTC. This translates into CASSLLAGEDEQFF.